This is a list of T cell receptor beta chains from one sample in a study of T cell responses to AZD1222 COVID-19 vaccine. Libraries were prepared by immunoSEQ multiplex PCR; TCRdb keeps only in-frame clonotypes and omits some of them. This sample has around 250,000 clones, with more than 80% found just once. This material consisted of peripheral blood, taken on day 0 of AZD1222 vaccination. These receptors were collected from an adult in good health. The CDR3 runs from the conserved cysteine through the conserved F or W. The D gene is left open where the match is weak. Only part of the rows carry a size: once, few, many, or a class if the clone is expanded.

d_call,clone_size,j_call,v_call,cdr3_nt,cdr3_aa
NA,NA,TRBJ1-1,TRBV29-1,TGCAGCGCTAGGGGGGAGAACACTGAAGCTTTCTTT,CSARGENTEAFF
NA,NA,TRBJ1-3,TRBV5-1,TGCGCCAGCAGCCTGGCCGACGGGAAGTTTTCTGGAAACACCATATATTTT,CASSLADGKFSGNTIYF
NA,NA,TRBJ2-3,TRBV11-3,TGTGCCAGCAGCTTAGATCCCGGGGCCCAAGATACGCAGTATTTT,CASSLDPGAQDTQYF
NA,NA,TRBJ2-7,TRBV24-1,TGTGCCACCAGTGACTCTCTGCGGTACGAGCAGTACTTC,CATSDSLRYEQYF
NA,NA,TRBJ2-3,TRBV27,TGTGCCAGCAGTTTAGAAGTGGAAGATACGCAGTATTTT,CASSLEVEDTQYF
NA,once,TRBJ1-4,TRBV9,TGTGCCAGCAGACAAACGAGGGGTGAAAAACTGTTTTTT,CASRQTRGEKLFF
TRBD1,few,TRBJ2-7,TRBV27,TGTGCCAGCAGTCACAGACAGGGCCCCTACGAGCAGTACTTC,CASSHRQGPYEQYF
TRBD2,NA,TRBJ2-3,TRBV5-4,TGTGCCAGCCGGCCTACTAGCGGGCGATACACAGATACGCAGTATTTT,CASRPTSGRYTDTQYF
TRBD2,NA,TRBJ2-1,TRBV5-4,TGTGCCAGCAGCATGACTAGCGGGACACACAATGAGCAGTTCTTC,CASSMTSGTHNEQFF
TRBD1,NA,TRBJ2-7,TRBV18,TGTGCCAGCTCCGGGACAGGGTTCTCCTACGAGCAGTACTTC,CASSGTGFSYEQYF
NA,NA,TRBJ1-4,TRBV28,TGTGCCAGCAGGTCCCTGCCGGGGGAAAAACTGTTTTTT,CASRSLPGEKLFF
NA,NA,TRBJ1-3,TRBV10-3,TGTGCCATCAGCGGGACAACCTCTGGAAACACCATATATTTT,CAISGTTSGNTIYF
TRBD2,NA,TRBJ2-3,TRBV10-3,TGTGCCATCAGTGAAGGCGGGAGCAGCACAGATACGCAGTATTTT,CAISEGGSSTDTQYF
NA,NA,TRBJ2-1,TRBV2,TGTGCCAGCAGTGAATACGGGTCTGAGCAGTTCTTC,CASSEYGSEQFF